These 21 T cell receptor beta chains share one sample of origin, sequenced in a study of metastatic and nonmetastatic thyroid tumors. TCRdb re-analyzed the PCR reads using MiXCR. The profile shows around 20,000 clones, roughly 15% of them singletons. Treatment of any kind had been given to no patient before thyroid surgery. Sequenced input: tumor tissue. The receptors derive from a female donor with papillary thyroid cancer or a benign thyroid nodule (not recorded which). Some clones in this sample may be carry-over from other donors' samples.

This clone was seen at least ten times. The CDR3 region has the DNA TGTGCCAGCAGCCCGAGGGATGGGGTAGGGGCCGGGGAGCTGTTTTTT. Protein: CASSPRDGVGAGELFF. The J gene is TRBJ2-2, the V gene TRBV11-3; either TRBD1 or TRBD2 may supply D (5 bases each). This CDR3 is 16 amino acids long. In germline, CDR1 is SGHNT, CDR2 YENEEA. V shed 5 bases and J shed 6 bases, with 19 bases lying between them.

The table lists this clone with many counts. The J gene is TRBJ1-5, the V gene TRBV2; 9 nucleotides match TRBD1. Germline CDR1 is SNHLY and CDR2 is FYNNEI. This CDR3 has 14 residues. Trimming removed 6 bases from V and 7 bases from J; junction bases left unmatched: 7. The CDR3 loop is CASRPDRGDQPQHF. CDR3 nucleotides: TGTGCCAGCAGACCCGACAGGGGGGACCAGCCCCAGCATTTT.

The chain links TRBV30 to TRBJ2-7, with 8 bases lining up with TRBD2. The CDR3 runs to 13 residues. CDR1 is GTSNPN, CDR2 SVGIG, per germline (reference sequence). V was pared by 2 bases and J by 3 bases, with 3 bases of the junction left unmatched. CDR3 in amino acids: CAWSRGGYYEQYF. The CDR3 nucleotides are TGTGCCTGGAGTCGGGGGGGGTACTACGAGCAGTACTTC.

This clone showed up many times. The chain carries TRBV18 and TRBJ2-1; 7 nucleotides line up with TRBD1. The CDR3 runs 15 residues. The trim removed 1 base at V and 1 base at J, leaving 1 base unmatched. Germline V gives CDR1 KGHSH, CDR2 LQKENI. The CDR3 bases are TGTGCCAGCTCACCACTGACAGGGTCCTACAATGAGCAGTTCTTC. As protein: CASSPLTGSYNEQFF.

Remarks on this clone: The junction does not match germline at one end; this may be a read error. J is TRBJ2-7 and V is TRBV6-5; 8 bases match TRBD1. The V gene's germline CDR1 is MNHEY and CDR2 SVGAGI. The CDR3 sequence is 15 residues long. The CDR3 loop is CASSSHLDRAYEQYF. CDR3 nucleotides: TGTGCCAGCAGTTCTCACCTGGACAGGGCCTACGAACAGTACTTC.

This clone was recorded at least ten times. J is TRBJ1-6 and V is TRBV20-1, with D uncertain. The CDR3 is 15 amino acids. Trimming stripped 1 base from V and 0 bases from J, with 7 bases between. Per germline, CDR1 DFQATT and CDR2 SNEGSKA (reference sequence). Written as DNA, the CDR3 is TGCAGTGCTAGAGCGGGCAGCTCCTATAATTCACCCCTCCACTTT. Its translation is CSARAGSSYNSPLHF.

This clone has just a few counts. The V gene is TRBV6-2 or TRBV6-3, the J gene TRBJ2-5; D may be TRBD2 (5 bases). V lost 6 bases and J 6 bases, leaving 20 bases between the germline ends. Germline lookup yields CDR1 MNHEY and CDR2 SVGEGT. The length of the CDR3 is 15 residues. The CDR3 coding sequence is TGTGCCAGCAGCCTCCAGGACGGAGAGGGTCAGACCCAGTACTTC. Translation gives CASSLQDGEGQTQYF.

This clone was observed at least ten times. The chain couples TRBV2 to TRBJ2-6, with D uncertain. V was trimmed by 4 bases and J by 6 bases, leaving 10 bases between them. The CDR3 covers 14 residues. CDR1 is SNHLY and CDR2 is FYNNEI in the germline V gene. CDR3 protein: CASSVLVVANVLTF. CDR3 sequence (DNA): TGTGCCAGCAGTGTCTTAGTTGTGGCCAACGTCCTGACTTTC.

The chain joins TRBV5-2 to TRBJ2-1; the DNA was not compared with TRBD1, the D call given in the table. TRBV5-2 is labeled a pseudogene. The CDR3 consists of 15 residues. The CDR3 coding sequence is TGTGCCAGCAACTTTATGCAGGGTTTAAGAAATGAGCAGTTCTTC. Translation gives CASNFMQGLRNEQFF.

Ten or more counts support this clone. CDR3 DNA: TGCAGTGCTAGTAGACAGAACACTGAAGCTTTCTTT. Translating gives CSASRQNTEAFF. This sequence joins TRBV20-1 and TRBJ1-1; no clear D. Germline assignment: CDR1 DFQATT and CDR2 SNEGSKA (reference sequence). CDR3 length: 12 residues. The V end was cut by 3 bases, the J end by 1 base, with 6 bases between.

Many counts were recorded for this clone. Being one base from a much bigger clone, this may be a read error. In the same sample, other DNA sequences code for this CDR3. The chain couples TRBV12-3 or TRBV12-4 to TRBJ2-1; 8 bases fit TRBD1. The CDR3 contains 13 residues. V shed 7 bases, J shed 4 bases, and the junction held 3 bases outside the gene matches. CDR3 nucleotides: TGTGCCAGCACGTGGACAGGGTACAATGAGCAGTTCTTC. Protein: CASTWTGYNEQFF.

Comments on this clone: The conserved final phenylalanine or tryptophan is absent from the CDR3, which likely points to a read error. The DNA is left out, because the CDR3 cannot be placed on it with certainty; the CDR3 is given as TCRdb lists it. This chain joins TRBV5-1 and TRBJ2-6. 8 amino acids form the CDR3, both terminal residues included. Germline V lookup: CDR1 SGHRS, CDR2 YFSETQ. The CDR3: CASSGGTG.

In this sample, this clone turned up many times. The V and J genes are TRBV2 and TRBJ2-2, with TRBD2 matching over 8 bases. This CDR3 spans 15 amino acids. With 6 bases clipped from V and 6 bases from J, the junction kept 9 bases outside the gene matches. Germline values: CDR1 SNHLY, CDR2 FYNNEI. CDR3 amino acids: CASSKQLAASGELFF. The CDR3 DNA reads as TGTGCCAGCAGCAAACAACTAGCGGCCTCCGGGGAGCTGTTTTTT.

Of note for this clone: Its ends do not fully match the called genes, so a read error is possible. The chain uses TRBV19 and TRBJ2-2; tentative D call: TRBD2 (6 bases). There are 14 residues in the CDR3. Germline-derived CDR1 and CDR2 are LNHDA and SQIVND (reference sequence). CDR3 in amino acids: CASSSGTRTGELFF. DNA for the CDR3: TGTGCCAGTAGTAGTGGGACTCGCACCGGTGAGCTGTTTTTT.

This clone was observed many times. Compared with germline, one end of the junction differs, possibly owing to a read error. This chain links TRBV20-1 with TRBJ1-2; 8 bases match TRBD1. Germline V gene data show CDR1 as DFQATT and CDR2 as SNEGSKA (reference sequence). CDR3 length: 16 amino acids. The CDR3 bases are TGCAGTGCTAGGGGTGACAGGGGAAAGGGTAACTATGGCCACACCTTC. Its translation: CSARGDRGKGNYGHTF.

This clone was observed at least ten times. The chain links TRBV5-1 to TRBJ1-2, with 7 bases aligning to TRBD1. The CDR3 loop spans 15 amino acids. The ends lost 4 bases at V and 7 bases at J; junction bases unmatched: 13. Germline V lookup: CDR1 SGHRS, CDR2 YFSETQ. CDR3 loop: CASSHRTGWLVGYTF. CDR3 DNA sequence: TGCGCCAGCAGCCATCGGACAGGCTGGCTAGTTGGCTACACCTTC.

This clone has at least ten counts. Germline and junction disagree at one end, which may indicate a read error. The sample carries other DNA sequences with the same CDR3. This sequence joins TRBV20-1 and TRBJ2-1; D might be TRBD1 (5 bases). Germline values: CDR1 DFQATT, CDR2 SNEGSKA (reference sequence). This CDR3 contains 17 residues. The CDR3 nucleotides read TGCAGTGCTGGAGACCAATGGGGTCAGGGTTCCTACAATGAGCAGTTCTTC. This sequence encodes CSAGDQWGQGSYNEQFF.

The sample holds many counts of this clone. This could be a read error, since a much larger clone is one nucleotide away. The CDR3 end shows no conserved phenylalanine or tryptophan, and so a read error is likely. V is TRBV6-1 and J is TRBJ1-6; 8 bases are a match to TRBD1. Germline assignment: CDR1 MNHNS and CDR2 SASEGT. Germline trimming cut 6 bases from V and 3 bases from J; bases unmatched to any gene: 7. This CDR3 has 16 amino acids. Here the CDR3 reads CASSKTGASYNSPLHL. The CDR3 DNA is TGTGCCAGCAGCAAGACAGGGGCCAGCTATAATTCACCCCTCCACCTT.

This clone is labeled large. V and J are TRBV2 and TRBJ1-5; D is unresolved. Between the trimmed V and J ends, which lost 6 bases and 4 bases, there was a span of 16 bases. CDR1 is SNHLY, CDR2 FYNNEI, per germline. The CDR3 totals 15 residues. The CDR3 nucleotides are TGTGCCAGCAGGGTAGGACGGCGGGAAAATCAGCCCCAGCATTTT. Protein: CASRVGRRENQPQHF. Based on the CDR3 plus reference TRBV2 and TRBJ1-5, the full variable domain is EPEVTQTPSHQVTQMGQEVILRCVPISNHLYFYWYRQILGQKVEFLVSFYNNEISEKSEIFDDQFSVERPDGSNFTLKIRSTKLEDSAMYFCASRVGRRENQPQHFGDGTRLSIL.

This clone was observed a few times. The gene calls are TRBV20-1 and TRBJ2-3; TRBD2 matches 10 bases. The length of the CDR3 is 15 residues. With 5 bases clipped from V and 1 base from J, the junction kept 6 bases outside the gene matches. Germline V gives CDR1 DFQATT, CDR2 SNEGSKA (reference sequence). Here the CDR3 DNA reads TGCAGTGCTTCATCTAGCGGGAGCGGCACAGATACGCAGTATTTT. Encoded protein: CSASSSGSGTDTQYF.

The gene calls are TRBV5-1 and TRBJ1-2, with 8 bases lining up with TRBD1. The CDR3 covers 13 residues. The germline V gene has CDR1 SGHRS and CDR2 YFSETQ. V lost 6 bases to trimming and J lost 5 bases; unmatched junction nucleotides: 6. CDR3 nucleotides: TGCGCCAGCACCTACAGGGGGGGGTATGGCTACACCTTC. Translation gives CASTYRGGYGYTF.